These 7 T cell receptor beta chains came from one sample sequenced in a study of TIL therapy for anti-PD-1-resistant metastatic lung cancer. As for time point: pre-treatment sample, taken before nivolumab and TIL therapy. Sequencing used immunoSEQ v3. Profiled with immunoSEQ multiplex PCR; TCRdb holds only in-frame clones, not every one. The sample shows over 15,000 clones, approximately 69% of them seen only once. The starting material was blood, obtained at baseline. The receptors were gathered from a person aged 25-80 years with non-small cell lung cancer.

This chain links TRBV5-1 with TRBJ1-5, with 9 bases aligning to TRBD1. The V gene's germline CDR1 is SGHRS and CDR2 YFSETQ. Germline trimming cut 3 bases from V and 4 bases from J; bases unmatched to any gene: 8. CDR3 length: 16 amino acids. CDR3 sequence (DNA): TGCGCCAGCAGCTCTACCCCGGGACAGGGAAATCAGCCCCAGCATTTT. Encoded protein: CASSSTPGQGNQPQHF.

The V and J genes are TRBV11-3 and TRBJ1-4; D is undetermined. Germline loops: CDR1 SGHNT, CDR2 YENEEA. The CDR3 has 15 amino acids. V was shortened by 5 bases and J by 3 bases, with 13 bases between the two germline ends. CDR3 sequence (DNA): TGTGCCAGCAGCCCACACCCACCTCCTAATGAAAAACTGTTTTTT. This codes for CASSPHPPPNEKLFF.

In this sample, this clone turned up a few times. This chain joins TRBV18 and TRBJ1-1; D unclear. With 3 bases removed from V and 8 bases from J, the gap between germline ends came to 13 bases. Germline V gives CDR1 KGHSH, CDR2 LQKENI. The CDR3 sequence is 13 residues long. The CDR3 reads CASSPTAVGEAFF. The CDR3 DNA is TGTGCCAGCTCACCGACGGCTGTGGGAGAAGCTTTCTTT.

As concerns this clone: The CDR3 does not end in the conserved phenylalanine or tryptophan, so this is likely a read error. This chain links TRBV25-1 with TRBJ2-7; 9 bases are a match to TRBD1. The CDR3 extends over 13 amino acids. Germline assignment: CDR1 MGHDK and CDR2 SYGVNS. J lost 5 bases, V lost 6 bases, and 5 bases had no gene match. The CDR3 DNA follows: TGTGCCAGCAGCAGACAGGGGGGCGACGAGCAGTACCTC. This translates into CASSRQGGDEQYL.

The V and J genes are TRBV27 and TRBJ2-4; D might be TRBD1 (6 bases). The CDR3 sequence is 14 residues long. The germline V gene has CDR1 MNHEY and CDR2 SMNVEV (reference sequence). The V and J ends lost 6 bases and 3 bases respectively, with 12 bases between them. The CDR3 DNA reads as TGTGCCAGCAGCCTAACAGGGAACAAAAACATTCAGTACTTC. Protein product: CASSLTGNKNIQYF.

This clone was recorded only once. The gene calls are TRBV7-2 and TRBJ2-7, with TRBD1 matching 9 bases. The junction had 5 bases not matched to a gene; V was cut back by 5 bases and J by 3 bases. CDR1 SGHTA and CDR2 FQGNSA come from the germline V gene. The CDR3 sequence is 14 residues long. In nucleotides, the CDR3 is TGTGCCAGCAGCCATCCGGGACAGGGCTACGAGCAGTACTTC. Its protein product is CASSHPGQGYEQYF.

Here the CDR3 reads CASSYAAGGGTEAFF. CDR3 sequence (DNA): TGTGCCAGCAGTTACGCAGCCGGGGGCGGGACTGAAGCTTTCTTT. The chain employs TRBV6-5 and TRBJ1-1; the D gene is possibly TRBD1 (6 bases). The CDR3 consists of 15 residues. V lost 2 bases and J lost 5, with 15 bases in between. CDR1 MNHEY and CDR2 SVGAGI come from the germline V gene.